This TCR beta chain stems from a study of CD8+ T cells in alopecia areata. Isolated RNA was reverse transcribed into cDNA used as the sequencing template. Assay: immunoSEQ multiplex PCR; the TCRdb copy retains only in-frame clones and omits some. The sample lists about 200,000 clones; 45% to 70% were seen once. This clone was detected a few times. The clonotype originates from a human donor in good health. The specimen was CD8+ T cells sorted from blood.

CDR3 nucleotide sequence: TGCGCCAGCAGCCCTAAGCGGGGGCCCACAGATACGCAGTATTTT. Residues: CASSPKRGPTDTQYF. The chain joins TRBV5-1 to TRBJ2-3; 8 bases line up with TRBD2. The CDR3 runs to 15 residues. CDR1 is SGHRS, CDR2 YFSETQ, per germline. Trimming at V came to 4 bases and at J to 2 bases, leaving 6 bases not matched to a gene.